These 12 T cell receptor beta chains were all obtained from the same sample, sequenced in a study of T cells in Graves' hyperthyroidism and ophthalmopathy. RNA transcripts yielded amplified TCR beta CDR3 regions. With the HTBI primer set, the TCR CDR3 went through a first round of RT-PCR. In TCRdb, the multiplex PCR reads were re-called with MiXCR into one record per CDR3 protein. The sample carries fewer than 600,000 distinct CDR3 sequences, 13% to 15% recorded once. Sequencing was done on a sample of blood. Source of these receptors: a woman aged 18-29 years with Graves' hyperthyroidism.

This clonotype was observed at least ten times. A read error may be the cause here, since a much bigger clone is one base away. The CDR3 reads CASSSGDTEAFF. DNA for the CDR3: TGTGCCAGCAGCTCAGGGGACACTGAAGCTTTCTTT. The chain links TRBV6-1 to TRBJ1-1, with D maybe TRBD1 (6 bases). Trimming took off 6 bases at V and 3 bases at J, with 8 bases between the two ends. Germline V gives CDR1 MNHNS, CDR2 SASEGT. The CDR3 has 12 residues.

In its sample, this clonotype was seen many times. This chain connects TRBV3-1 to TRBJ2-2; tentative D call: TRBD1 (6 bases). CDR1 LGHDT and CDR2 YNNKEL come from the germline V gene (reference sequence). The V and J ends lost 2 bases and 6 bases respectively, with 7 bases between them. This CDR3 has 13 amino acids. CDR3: CASSQQGSGELFF. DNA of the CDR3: TGTGCCAGCAGCCAACAGGGGTCCGGGGAGCTGTTTTTT.

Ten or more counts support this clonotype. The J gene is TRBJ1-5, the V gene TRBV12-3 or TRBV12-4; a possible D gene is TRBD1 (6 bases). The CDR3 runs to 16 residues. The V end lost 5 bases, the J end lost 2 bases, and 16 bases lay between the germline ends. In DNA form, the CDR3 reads TGTGCCAGCAGTCCCGGGACACGTAAGGGCAATCAGCCCCAGCATTTT. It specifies CASSPGTRKGNQPQHF.

CDR3 DNA: TGCAGCGTTGAATCTGGAAACACCATATATTTT. This gives the protein CSVESGNTIYF. The chain joins TRBV29-1 to TRBJ1-3, with D unclear. Germline-derived CDR1 and CDR2 are SQVTM and ANQGSEA. The length of the CDR3 is 11 residues. Between the trimmed V and J ends, which lost 2 bases and 1 base, there was a span of 0 bases.

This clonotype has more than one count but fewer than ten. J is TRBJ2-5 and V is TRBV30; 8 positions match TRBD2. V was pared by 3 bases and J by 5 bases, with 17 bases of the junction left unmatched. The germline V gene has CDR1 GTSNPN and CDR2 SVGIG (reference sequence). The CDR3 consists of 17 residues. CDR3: CAWSRRLARGRMETQYF. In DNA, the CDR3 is TGTGCCTGGAGCCGCCGACTAGCGCGAGGGAGAATGGAGACCCAGTACTTC.

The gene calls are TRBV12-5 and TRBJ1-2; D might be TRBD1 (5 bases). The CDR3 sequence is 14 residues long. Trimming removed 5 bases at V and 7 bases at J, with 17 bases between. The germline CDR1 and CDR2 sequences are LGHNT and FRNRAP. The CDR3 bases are TGTGCTAGTGGTGACCTCGAAACAGGCCTTGGCTACACCTTC. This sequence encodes CASGDLETGLGYTF.

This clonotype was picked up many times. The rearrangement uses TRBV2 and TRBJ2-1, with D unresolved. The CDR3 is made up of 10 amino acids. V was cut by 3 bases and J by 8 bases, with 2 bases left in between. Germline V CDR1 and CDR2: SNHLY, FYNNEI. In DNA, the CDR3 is TGTGCCAGCAGTGATTATGAGCAGTTCTTC. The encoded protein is CASSDYEQFF.

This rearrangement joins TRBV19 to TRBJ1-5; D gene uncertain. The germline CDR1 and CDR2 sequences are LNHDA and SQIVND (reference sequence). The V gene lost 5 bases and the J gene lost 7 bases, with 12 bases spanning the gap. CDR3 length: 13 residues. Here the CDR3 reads CASSPPEAQPQHF. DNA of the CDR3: TGTGCCAGTAGTCCCCCTGAGGCCCAGCCCCAGCATTTT. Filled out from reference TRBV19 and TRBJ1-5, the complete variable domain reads DGGITQSPKYLFRKEGQNVTLSCEQNLNHDAMYWYRQDPGQGLRLIYYSQIVNDFQKGDIAEGYSVSREKKESFPLTVTSAQKNPTAFYLCASSPPEAQPQHFGDGTRLSIL.

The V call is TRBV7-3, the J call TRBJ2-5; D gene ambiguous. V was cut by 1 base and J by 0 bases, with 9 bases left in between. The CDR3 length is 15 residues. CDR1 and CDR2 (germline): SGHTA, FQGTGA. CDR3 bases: TGTGCCAGCAGCTTAAGGGCCGGGTACCAAGAGACCCAGTACTTC. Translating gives CASSLRAGYQETQYF.

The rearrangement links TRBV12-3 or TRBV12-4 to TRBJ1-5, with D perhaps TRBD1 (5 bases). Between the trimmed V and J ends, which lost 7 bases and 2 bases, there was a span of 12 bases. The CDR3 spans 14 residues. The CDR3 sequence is CASTLGGGNQPQHF. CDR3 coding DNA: TGTGCCAGCACTTTGGGGGGTGGCAATCAGCCCCAGCATTTT.

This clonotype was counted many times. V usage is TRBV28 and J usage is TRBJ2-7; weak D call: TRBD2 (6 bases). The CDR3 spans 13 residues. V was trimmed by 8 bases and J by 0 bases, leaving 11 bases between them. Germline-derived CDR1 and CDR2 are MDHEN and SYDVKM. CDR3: CASGAGRSYEQYF. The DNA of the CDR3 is TGTGCCAGCGGAGCGGGCCGCTCCTACGAGCAGTACTTC.

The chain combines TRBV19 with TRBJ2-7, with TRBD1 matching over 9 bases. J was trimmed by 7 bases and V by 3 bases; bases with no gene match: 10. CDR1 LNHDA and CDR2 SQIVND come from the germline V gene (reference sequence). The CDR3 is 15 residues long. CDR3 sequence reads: CASSISGTGRREQYF. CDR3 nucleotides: TGTGCCAGTAGTATCTCCGGGACAGGGAGGAGGGAGCAGTACTTC.